The clone carrying this TCR beta chain occurred many times. The germline gives CDR1 SGHVS, CDR2 FNYEAQ. CDR3 length: 13 amino acids. V shed 0 bases and J shed 3 bases, with 6 bases lying between them. The data are from a study of regulatory T cells in long-lasting Graves disease. iRepertoire HTBI primers and Arm-PCR of CDR3 regions built TCR beta libraries. TCRdb reanalysed the multiplex PCR reads using MiXCR and keeps one entry per CDR3 protein. Here the sample spans around 480,000 distinct CDR3 sequences, 16% being singletons. The time point is: newly diagnosed GD, antithyroid drugs for less than 3 months. Making the TCR library involved RNA that had been extracted from PBMCs. Graves' disease was diagnosed by American Thyroid Association guidelines. The same specimen was also included in a second study, on T cells in Graves' hyperthyroidism and ophthalmopathy.

The material sequenced was peripheral blood mononuclear cells (PBMCs), taken at new diagnosis, from a patient treated with antithyroid drugs. This sequence was found in a woman aged 40 to 65 with Graves disease. V is TRBV7-6 and J is TRBJ2-7; no clear D. DNA of the CDR3: TGTGCCAGCAGCTTAGCGGAGAACTACGAGCAGTACTTC. Encoded protein: CASSLAENYEQYF.